The 26 T cell receptor beta chains below all came from one sample that was sequenced in a study of blood T cells in healthy people across ages. Sample-barcoded 5' priming and a J-beta primer mix drove a second PCR of about 6 to 12 cycles. Each CDR3 protein gets one entry after TCRdb re-called the 5' RACE reads with MiXCR. The data show approximately 800,000 distinct CDR3 sequences, about half seen once. The specimen sequenced was blood. All receptors come from a man older than 75 in good health.

V gene TRBV20-1 combines with J gene TRBJ2-7, with D possibly being TRBD1 (6 bases). Trimming took 3 bases from V and 7 from J, leaving 13 bases between them. The CDR3 extends over 12 amino acids. Germline V gene sequence: CDR1 DFQATT, CDR2 SNEGSKA (reference sequence). The CDR3 DNA follows: TGCAGTGCTAGTACAGGGAGAGGTGAGCAGTACTTC. Translation gives CSASTGRGEQYF.

This clonotype was observed many times. This chain connects TRBV2 to TRBJ2-1; 10 nucleotides line up with TRBD2. With 6 bases clipped from V and 9 bases from J, the junction kept 2 bases outside the gene matches. This CDR3 is built from 12 residues. Germline V lookup: CDR1 SNHLY, CDR2 FYNNEI. CDR3 nucleotide sequence: TGTGCCAGCAGGGGACTAGCGCGTGAGCAGTTCTTC. Translating it yields CASRGLAREQFF.

By its share, this clonotype is medium-sized. This may be a read error, as it is one base from a much larger clone. The rearrangement uses TRBV7-8 and TRBJ1-4, with a tentative D call TRBD1 (5 bases). V was cut by 1 base and J by 4 bases, with 10 bases left in between. The CDR3 spans 15 residues. In germline, CDR1 is SGHVS, CDR2 FQNEAQ. CDR3 DNA sequence: TGTGCCAGCAGCTTAGGGCAGGGAAGTAATGAAAAACTGTTTTTT. As protein: CASSLGQGSNEKLFF.

This clonotype came up a few times. The V and J genes are TRBV6-6 and TRBJ1-5, with D perhaps matching TRBD1 (6 bases). This CDR3 contains 16 residues. The germline gives CDR1 MNHNY, CDR2 SVGAGI (reference sequence). V was shortened by 10 bases and J by 3 bases, with 22 bases between the two germline ends. CDR3 bases: TGTGCCACCCTCGATCCTTCGGGGGGCCACAATCAGCCCCAGCATTTT. Protein sequence: CATLDPSGGHNQPQHF.

V usage is TRBV10-3 and J usage is TRBJ2-7; D might be TRBD2 (6 bases). The V and J ends lost 8 bases and 4 bases respectively, with 18 bases between them. The CDR3 sequence is 14 residues long. CDR1 is ENHRY and CDR2 is SYGVKD in the germline V gene. The CDR3 here is CAIRRDLAGYEQYF. DNA for the CDR3: TGTGCCATCCGTAGGGACTTAGCAGGGTACGAGCAGTACTTC.

V gene TRBV5-1 combines with J gene TRBJ2-6; D unresolved. The germline CDR1 and CDR2 sequences are SGHRS and YFSETQ. This CDR3 is built from 15 residues. V was pared by 0 bases and J by 1 base, with 5 bases between. The CDR3 is CASSLVQSGANVLTF. The CDR3 region has the DNA TGCGCCAGCAGCTTGGTTCAGTCTGGGGCCAACGTCCTGACTTTC.

The chain couples TRBV7-6 to TRBJ2-5; D is perhaps TRBD2 (5 bases). CDR1 SGHVS and CDR2 FNYEAQ come from the germline V gene. V dropped 5 bases and J dropped 2 bases, with 15 bases sitting between them. The CDR3 has 15 residues. CDR3 coding DNA: TGTGCCAGCAGCCCGATACGGGGTGTTCAAGAGACCCAGTACTTC. This encodes CASSPIRGVQETQYF.

This sequence joins TRBV5-1 and TRBJ2-1; TRBD1 or TRBD2 may be the D gene (6 bases each). The J call is doubtful: the DNA matches TRBJ2-7 better. The CDR3 length is 15 residues. Germline-derived CDR1 and CDR2 are SGHRS and YFSETQ. The CDR3 DNA reads as TGCGCCAGCAGCGCCCTAGGGGGGCCCTACAATGAGCAGTACTTC. It encodes CASSALGGPYNEQYF.

The rearrangement links TRBV29-1 to TRBJ2-1; TRBD1 agrees at 7 bases. The J call may be wrong; the DNA end is better matched by TRBJ2-7. Germline CDR1 and CDR2: SQVTM and ANQGSEA. There are 17 residues in the CDR3. The CDR3 reads CSGAGTEDLSSYNEQYF. The CDR3 nucleotides read TGCAGCGGAGCCGGGACAGAAGATTTAAGCTCCTACAATGAGCAGTACTTC.

This clonotype was detected a few times. This rearrangement joins TRBV15 to TRBJ1-2, with 7 bases aligning to TRBD1. CDR3 length equals 15 residues. The germline V gene has CDR1 LNHNV and CDR2 YYDKDF (reference sequence). The V and J ends lost 0 bases and 8 bases, in that order; junction bases with no gene match: 9. CDR3 loop: CATSRDPGTVGGYTF. CDR3 nucleotides: TGTGCCACCAGCAGAGATCCAGGGACAGTGGGGGGCTACACCTTC.

CDR3 DNA sequence: TGTGCCAGCAGCTTTCGGCCCTTTAGCTCTGGACTCTCTGGAAACACCATATATTTT. This codes for CASSFRPFSSGLSGNTIYF. J is TRBJ1-3 and V is TRBV7-8, with D uncertain. The length of the CDR3 is 19 residues. The germline V gene encodes CDR1 SGHVS and CDR2 FQNEAQ. V lost 3 bases and J 0 bases, leaving 21 bases between the germline ends.

J is TRBJ1-2 and V is TRBV12-3 or TRBV12-4; the match to TRBD1 covers 10 bases. The junction had 4 bases not matched to a gene; V was cut back by 7 bases and J by 2 bases. This CDR3 is built from 14 residues. The CDR3 DNA reads TGTGCCAGCACTAGGACAGGGGGAAACTATGGCTACACCTTC. Its protein product is CASTRTGGNYGYTF.

The genes are TRBV28 and TRBJ2-7, with 13 bases lining up with TRBD2. Germline V gene sequence: CDR1 MDHEN, CDR2 SYDVKM. This CDR3 contains 17 residues. With 7 bases clipped from V and 0 bases from J, the junction kept 9 bases outside the gene matches. This CDR3 reads CASTTGLAGSLSYEQYF. Written as DNA, the CDR3 is TGTGCCAGCACAACGGGACTAGCGGGATCTCTCTCCTACGAGCAGTACTTC.

This clonotype was counted only a few times. The rearrangement uses TRBV9 and TRBJ2-5, with 11 bases that match TRBD2. Germline V gene data show CDR1 as SGDLS and CDR2 as YYNGEE. The CDR3 spans 15 residues. The V and J ends lost 2 bases and 2 bases, in that order; junction bases with no gene match: 2. The CDR3 spells CASSVGLAEQETQYF. CDR3 nucleotides: TGTGCCAGCAGCGTGGGACTAGCGGAGCAAGAGACCCAGTACTTC.

As for this clonotype: One junction end does not reproduce the germline sequence, and a read error may be involved. The rearrangement joins TRBV29-1 to TRBJ1-3, with unresolved D. This CDR3 is built from 15 residues. Germline V gives CDR1 SQVTM, CDR2 ANQGSEA. In DNA form, the CDR3 reads TGCAGCGTTGATACAGACTCTAGCTCTGGAAACGCCATATATTTT. As protein: CSVDTDSSSGNAIYF.

The chain is built from TRBV29-1 and TRBJ1-2, with TRBD1 identical over 10 bases. Germline V gene lookup returns CDR1 SQVTM and CDR2 ANQGSEA. J lost 6 bases, V lost 4 bases, and 5 bases had no gene match. The CDR3 is 13 residues long. This chain's CDR3 is CSVATGTGDGYTF. The CDR3 DNA reads as TGCAGCGTTGCAACCGGGACAGGGGATGGCTACACCTTC.

This clonotype occurred once. This rearrangement joins TRBV30 to TRBJ2-7, with TRBD1 as a possible D gene (6 bases). This CDR3 contains 12 residues. The ends were cut back, 5 bases at V and 3 bases at J, with 11 bases in the middle. Per germline, CDR1 GTSNPN and CDR2 SVGIG (reference sequence). The CDR3 coding sequence is TGTGCCTGGTCAGGGGCCTTCTACGAGCAGTACTTC. As protein: CAWSGAFYEQYF.

This clonotype was seen more than once but under ten times. The chain recombines TRBV29-1 with TRBJ2-3; 10 bases agree with TRBD2. CDR1 and CDR2 from the germline V gene are SQVTM and ANQGSEA. The CDR3 extends over 16 amino acids. V gave up 0 bases and J gave up 5 bases; unmatched junction bases: 8. The CDR3 region has the DNA TGCAGCGTTGAAGATAGACTAGCGGGTGTTGGAGATACGCAGTATTTT. This translates into CSVEDRLAGVGDTQYF.

J is TRBJ2-7 and V is TRBV6-5; perhaps TRBD2 as D (6 bases). Germline values: CDR1 MNHEY, CDR2 SVGAGI. The CDR3 length is 13 residues. The ends were cut back, 7 bases at V and 0 bases at J, with 10 bases in the middle. For the CDR3, the DNA is TGTGCCAGCAACGGACTAAGCTCCTACGAGCAGTACTTC. It translates to CASNGLSSYEQYF.

This clonotype was seen more than once but under ten times. V is TRBV18 and J is TRBJ2-1; D possibly corresponds to TRBD2 (5 bases). The CDR3 runs 14 residues. In germline, CDR1 is KGHSH, CDR2 LQKENI. Trimming pared 3 bases from V and 8 bases from J, leaving 14 bases between. The CDR3 protein is CASSPAGLGDEQFF. CDR3 coding DNA: TGTGCCAGCTCACCTGCGGGCCTCGGGGATGAGCAGTTCTTC.

The chain uses TRBV6-6 and TRBJ2-7; TRBD2 matches at 8 bases. Germline lookup yields CDR1 MNHNY and CDR2 SVGAGI (reference sequence). The trim removed 6 bases at V and 6 bases at J, leaving 7 bases unmatched. The length of the CDR3 is 13 residues. The CDR3 sequence is CASSNGGEAEQYF. The DNA of the CDR3 is TGTGCCAGCAGCAACGGGGGGGAGGCCGAGCAGTACTTC.

This clonotype was observed a handful of times. The CDR3 DNA reads TGCGCCAGCAGCAAGATCGCCGGGACATTCAATGAGCAGTTCTTC. This codes for CASSKIAGTFNEQFF. This chain links TRBV5-1 with TRBJ2-1; D is perhaps TRBD1 (6 bases). The CDR3 length is 15 residues. Trimming left V 4 bases short and J 6 bases short, with 17 bases between. Germline V gives CDR1 SGHRS, CDR2 YFSETQ.

Many counts were recorded for this clonotype. The V call is TRBV2, the J call TRBJ2-1; 12 bases fit TRBD2. CDR3 length: 14 amino acids. The V and J ends lost 7 bases and 8 bases, in that order; junction bases with no gene match: 6. Germline CDR1 is SNHLY and CDR2 is FYNNEI. CDR3 sequence reads: CASKRLAGVHEQFF. In nucleotides, the CDR3 is TGTGCCAGCAAGCGACTAGCGGGAGTACATGAGCAGTTCTTC. The variable domain in full, with the rest retrieved from reference TRBV2 and TRBJ2-1, is EPEVTQTPSHQVTQMGQEVILRCVPISNHLYFYWYRQILGQKVEFLVSFYNNEISEKSEIFDDQFSVERPDGSNFTLKIRSTKLEDSAMYFCASKRLAGVHEQFFGPGTRLTVL.

V and J are TRBV7-2 and TRBJ2-1; 14 positions agree with TRBD2. The CDR3 runs to 18 residues. Germline lookup yields CDR1 SGHTA and CDR2 FQGNSA. J was trimmed by 11 bases and V by 5 bases; bases with no gene match: 17. CDR3 bases: TGTGCCAGCAGCCCAATGGCCGGGACTAGCGGGAGTAGGAATAAGCAGTTCTTC. It yields the protein CASSPMAGTSGSRNKQFF.

This clonotype occurred a few times. This chain's CDR3 is CASSPSGQYEQYF. The DNA of the CDR3 is TGTGCCAGCAGCCCTAGCGGGCAATACGAGCAGTACTTC. The chain is built from TRBV7-2 and TRBJ2-7; 8 positions agree with TRBD2. This CDR3 has 13 amino acids. Germline trimming cut 5 bases from V and 4 bases from J; bases unmatched to any gene: 4. Germline V gene data show CDR1 as SGHTA and CDR2 as FQGNSA.

This clonotype occurred once. The rearrangement uses TRBV30 and TRBJ2-6; D is unresolved. The CDR3 is 13 amino acids. CDR1 GTSNPN and CDR2 SVGIG come from the germline V gene (reference sequence). Trimming left V 2 bases short and J 3 bases short, with 5 bases between. CDR3 DNA sequence: TGTGCCTGGAGTTCAGGTGGGGCCAACGTCCTGACTTTC. It is translated as CAWSSGGANVLTF.